This T cell receptor beta chain originates from a study of molecular identifiers for immune sequencing clone quantification. With 5 bases removed from V and 3 bases from J, the gap between germline ends came to 17 bases. Germline CDR1 and CDR2: DFQATT and SNEGSKA (reference sequence). The CDR3 is made up of 14 amino acids. Each CDR3 protein gets one entry after TCRdb re-called the PCR reads with MiXCR. The sample has about 300,000 distinct CDR3 sequences, 20% to 25% seen once. This receptor was identified in a human donor in good health. Some libraries in this study had Jurkat cell RNA spiked in. The chain recombines TRBV20-1 with TRBJ2-7; tentative D call: TRBD2 (6 bases). Material for sequencing was naive CD8+ T cells from blood, with Jurkat cell RNA spiked in. The subset here: FACS-sorted CD8+CD4-CCR7+CD45RA+ naive T cells. The CDR3 DNA reads as TGCAGTGCTCGGTGGGACTTAACTTTCTACGAGCAGTACTTC. Its translation: CSARWDLTFYEQYF.